The T cell receptor beta chain under discussion was sequenced for a study of T-cell reconstitution after alpha-beta-depleted transplantation in children. This CDR3 is 15 amino acids long. V lost 3 bases to trimming and J lost 2 bases, with 11 bases between them. Germline V gene data show CDR1 as KGHSH and CDR2 as LQKENI. Preparation of the TCRbeta library used unique molecular identifiers. MiXCR was run by TCRdb on the PCR reads, yielding one entry per CDR3 protein. The top ten hold approximately 2.3% of the sample, which has some 520,000 distinct CDR3 sequences, 32% seen once. The sequence came from a human donor who donated a stem cell graft to a child with aplastic anemia. This chain links TRBV18 with TRBJ2-4; D remains ambiguous. The sequencing here drew on PBMCs from the stem cell graft donor, taken from the stem cell graft. The CDR3 is CASSPPRSTKNIQYF. Written as DNA, the CDR3 is TGTGCCAGCTCACCTCCCCGTTCGACCAAAAACATTCAGTACTTC.